These 8 T cell receptor beta chains came from one sample sequenced in a study of blood T cell repertoires in COVID-19. Assay: immunoSEQ multiplex PCR; the TCRdb copy retains only in-frame clones and omits some. In the table there are about 350,000 clones, around 88% of which are singletons. Sequenced material: peripheral blood. Receptors originate from a woman aged 55-75 years with COVID-19, enrolled during active disease.

The chain carries TRBV7-9 and TRBJ1-2, with D possibly matching TRBD1 (5 bases). With 1 base removed from V and 6 bases from J, the gap between germline ends came to 9 bases. This CDR3 comprises 13 residues. Germline V lookup: CDR1 SEHNR, CDR2 FQNEAQ (reference sequence). The CDR3 sequence: CASSLELDNGYTF. CDR3 sequence (DNA): TGTGCCAGCAGCTTAGAACTGGACAATGGCTACACCTTC. The whole variable domain, filled in from reference TRBV7-9 and TRBJ1-2, reads DTGVSQNPRHKITKRGQNVTFRCDPISEHNRLYWYRQTLGQGPEFLTYFQNEAQLEKSRLLSDRFSAERPKGSFSTLEIQRTEQGDSAMYLCASSLELDNGYTFGSGTRLTVV.

Only a few counts were recorded for this clone. The rearrangement uses TRBV27 and TRBJ1-1; D is unresolved. The CDR3 sequence is 13 residues long. Per germline, CDR1 MNHEY and CDR2 SMNVEV (reference sequence). Trimming left V 0 bases short and J 3 bases short, with 5 bases between. The CDR3 protein is CASSLSEDTEAFF. The CDR3 DNA follows: TGTGCCAGCAGTTTATCAGAGGACACTGAAGCTTTCTTT.

This chain connects TRBV7-9 to TRBJ2-5; 15 bases match TRBD2. With V trimmed by 11 bases and J by 2 bases, 6 bases remained unmatched. Germline loops: CDR1 SEHNR, CDR2 FQNEAQ (reference sequence). The length of the CDR3 is 15 residues. In DNA, the CDR3 is TGTGCCGGACAGGGACTAGCGGGGGGTCAAGAGACCCAGTACTTC. It specifies CAGQGLAGGQETQYF.

This sequence joins TRBV7-8 and TRBJ1-6; perhaps TRBD1 as D (5 bases). The CDR3 contains 16 residues. CDR1 SGHVS and CDR2 FQNEAQ come from the germline V gene. The germline V and J ends were trimmed by 4 bases and 8 bases, with 18 bases remaining between them. This CDR3 reads CASSSRDYHGDSPLHF. The CDR3 DNA reads TGTGCCAGCAGCTCCCGGGACTACCACGGGGATTCACCCCTCCACTTT.

The chain carries TRBV6-2 or TRBV6-3 and TRBJ2-3; TRBD2 matches 10 bases. The length of the CDR3 is 15 residues. Per the germline V gene, CDR1 is MNHEY and CDR2 is SVGEGT. The V segment lost 4 bases and the J segment 4 bases; nucleotides outside the gene matches: 5. The CDR3 is CASSFTSGVADTQYF. The CDR3 bases are TGTGCCAGCAGTTTTACTAGCGGGGTTGCAGATACGCAGTATTTT.

This sequence joins TRBV11-3 and TRBJ2-3; 12 bases fit TRBD2. CDR3 length: 16 amino acids. Unmatched junction bases numbered 5, after V lost 1 base and J lost 6 bases. Germline V gives CDR1 SGHNT, CDR2 YENEEA. CDR3 DNA: TGTGCCAGCAGCTTAGGGCTAGCGGGGGGGCTCGATACGCAGTATTTT. Amino acids: CASSLGLAGGLDTQYF. The full variable domain, completed using reference TRBV11-3 and TRBJ2-3, is EAGVVQSPRYKIIEKKQPVAFWCNPISGHNTLYWYLQNLGQGPELLIRYENEEAVDDSQLPKDRFSAERLKGVDSTLKIQPAELGDSAVYLCASSLGLAGGLDTQYFGPGTRLTVL.

This clone was seen a handful of times. Other DNA sequences of this sample code for an identical CDR3. The gene calls are TRBV7-9 and TRBJ1-2, with TRBD1 matching 9 bases. Germline-derived CDR1 and CDR2 are SEHNR and FQNEAQ (reference sequence). V trimming: 6 bases; J trimming: 4 bases; junction bases outside the gene matches: 6. The CDR3 runs to 14 residues. As DNA, the CDR3 is TGTGCCAGCAGTTCGACAGGGGGTAGCTATGGCTACACCTTC. Its protein product is CASSSTGGSYGYTF.

The chain is built from TRBV27 and TRBJ2-7; 7 bases line up with TRBD2. The J segment lost 5 bases and the V segment lost 9 bases, leaving 10 bases of the junction unmatched. Per germline, CDR1 MNHEY and CDR2 SMNVEV (reference sequence). The CDR3 length is 13 residues. The CDR3, as DNA: TGTGCCAGTATGTGGGGGGGATCGAACGAGCAGTACTTC. Translated, it gives CASMWGGSNEQYF.